This TCR beta chain was sequenced for a study of low-dose radiotherapy and immunotherapy resistance in tumors. Covering alpha and beta chains, TRAV- and TRBV-specific primers were used for the first-strand cDNA. With a constant-region primer and a V-primer adapter, TCRs were subjected to roughly 20 PCR cycles of amplification. TCRdb ran MiXCR on the reads and lists one entry per CDR3 protein. The sample carries 30,000 or so distinct CDR3 sequences, approximately 54% recorded once. Time point reported: after trial treatment. Specified treatment: LDRT plus nivolumab, ipilimumab, low-dose cyclophosphamide and aspirin (RACIN trial). Donors were treated with nivolumab, ipilimumab, aspirin, and low-dose cyclophosphamide and radiotherapy. The sequence was obtained from a male donor with gallbladder cancer. The sequences come from PBMCs, collected after low-dose radiotherapy plus immunotherapy.

The CDR3, as DNA: TGTGCCAGCAGAAGGACAGCTAGCACAGATACGCAGTATTTT. As protein: CASRRTASTDTQYF. This chain joins TRBV6-1 and TRBJ2-3; D perhaps matches TRBD1 (6 bases). This CDR3 has 14 residues. Germline CDR1 reads MNHNS; CDR2 reads SASEGT. The V end lost 6 bases, the J end lost 0 bases, and 10 bases lay between the germline ends.